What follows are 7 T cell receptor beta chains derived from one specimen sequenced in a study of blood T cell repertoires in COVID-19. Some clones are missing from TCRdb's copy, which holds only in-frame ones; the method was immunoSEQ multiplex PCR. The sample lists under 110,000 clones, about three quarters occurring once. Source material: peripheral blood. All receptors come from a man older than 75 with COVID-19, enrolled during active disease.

CDR3 bases: TGTGCCAGCAGTTATTTCCAGGGAACCCATGAAAAACTGTTTTTT. This translates into CASSYFQGTHEKLFF. The chain employs TRBV6-5 and TRBJ1-4; TRBD1 might be the D (5 bases). The CDR3 has 15 amino acids. V was pared by 3 bases and J by 6 bases, with 14 bases between. CDR1 MNHEY and CDR2 SVGAGI come from the germline V gene.

The CDR3 nucleotides read TGTGCCAGCAGTGAATATGGACAGGGAAGCTTAGGTCAGCCCCAGCATTTT. Translating gives CASSEYGQGSLGQPQHF. The chain couples TRBV2 to TRBJ1-5, with 8 bases fitting TRBD1. This CDR3 has 17 amino acids. V trimming: 2 bases; J trimming: 6 bases; junction bases outside the gene matches: 12. CDR1 is SNHLY and CDR2 is FYNNEI in the germline V gene.

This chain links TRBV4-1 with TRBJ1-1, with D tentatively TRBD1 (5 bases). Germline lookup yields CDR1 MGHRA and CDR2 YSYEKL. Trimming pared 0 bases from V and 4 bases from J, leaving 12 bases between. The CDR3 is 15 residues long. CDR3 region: CASSQDPGRGTEAFF. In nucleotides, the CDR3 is TGCGCCAGCAGCCAAGACCCAGGGCGGGGCACTGAAGCTTTCTTT.

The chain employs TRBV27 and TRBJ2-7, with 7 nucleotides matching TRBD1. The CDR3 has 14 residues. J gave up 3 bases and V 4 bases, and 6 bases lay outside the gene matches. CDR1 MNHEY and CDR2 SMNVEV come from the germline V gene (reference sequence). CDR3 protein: CASSSPGQSYEQYF. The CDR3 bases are TGTGCCAGCAGTTCTCCGGGACAGAGCTACGAGCAGTACTTC.

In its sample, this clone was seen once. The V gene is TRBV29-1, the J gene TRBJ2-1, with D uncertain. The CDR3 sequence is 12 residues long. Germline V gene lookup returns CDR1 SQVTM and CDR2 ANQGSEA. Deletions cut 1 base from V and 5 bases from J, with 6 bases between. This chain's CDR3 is CSVEVRDNEQFF. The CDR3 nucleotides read TGCAGCGTTGAAGTTCGGGACAATGAGCAGTTCTTC.

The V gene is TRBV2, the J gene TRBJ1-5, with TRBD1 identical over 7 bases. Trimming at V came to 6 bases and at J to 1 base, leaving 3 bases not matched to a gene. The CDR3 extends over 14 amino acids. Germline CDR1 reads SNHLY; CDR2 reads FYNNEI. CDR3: CASRADRSNQPQHF. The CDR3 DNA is TGTGCCAGCAGAGCGGACAGGAGCAATCAGCCCCAGCATTTT.

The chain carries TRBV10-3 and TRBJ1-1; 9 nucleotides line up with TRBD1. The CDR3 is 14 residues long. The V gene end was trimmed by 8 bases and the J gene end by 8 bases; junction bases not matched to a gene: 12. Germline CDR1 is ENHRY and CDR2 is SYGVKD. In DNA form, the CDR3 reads TGTGCCATCGAGAACAGGGGGCGAGGAGGAGAAGCTTTCTTT. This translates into CAIENRGRGGEAFF.